Following are 2 T cell receptor beta chains from one sample sequenced in a study of long-term antiretroviral therapy in people with HIV. At survey level, the immunoSEQ assay was run in its v3.0 version. Sequencing was performed with immunoSEQ multiplex PCR; in TCRdb, only in-frame clones are kept and a portion is missing. The sample shows some 22,000 clones, less than 80% of them seen only once. This sample comprised unsorted PBMCs, obtained 4.1 years after starting antiretroviral therapy. The receptors here all came from a middle-aged woman with HIV.

J is TRBJ2-2 and V is TRBV5-1; 8 bases fit TRBD1. CDR3 length equals 16 residues. Germline V lookup: CDR1 SGHRS, CDR2 YFSETQ. The junction had 7 bases not matched to a gene; V was cut back by 4 bases and J by 2 bases. This chain's CDR3 is CASSPVTGANTGELFF. In DNA form, the CDR3 reads TGCGCCAGCAGCCCTGTGACAGGGGCAAACACCGGGGAGCTGTTTTTT.

This rearrangement joins TRBV5-4 to TRBJ2-7; TRBD2 matches at 7 bases. This CDR3 has 14 amino acids. V lost 2 bases and J lost 3; bases outside the gene matches: 5. The V gene's germline CDR1 is SGHNT and CDR2 YYREEE (reference sequence). For the CDR3, the DNA is TGTGCCAGCAGCTTCAAAGGGACTAACTACGAGCAGTACTTC. Translating gives CASSFKGTNYEQYF. Based on the CDR3 plus reference TRBV5-4 and TRBJ2-7, the full variable domain is ETGVTQSPTHLIKTRGQQVTLRCSSQSGHNTVSWYQQALGQGPQFIFQYYREEENGRGNFPPRFSGLQFPNYSSELNVNALELDDSALYLCASSFKGTNYEQYFGPGTRLTVT.